These 5 T cell receptor beta chains came from one sample sequenced in a study of cytomegalovirus exposure and HLA in healthy donors. Here immunoSEQ multiplex PCR was the method, and the copy in TCRdb shows in-frame clones only, minus some. The table includes 120,000 or so clones, 89% detected once. Sequences were obtained from PBMCs. Receptor source: a woman aged 18 to 35 in good health and CMV-seronegative.

This clone is a singleton in its sample. This chain connects TRBV11-2 to TRBJ1-1; 10 nucleotides line up with TRBD1. CDR1 SGHAT and CDR2 FQNNGV come from the germline V gene. The length of the CDR3 is 14 residues. Unmatched junction bases numbered 10, after V lost 5 bases and J lost 10 bases. Here the CDR3 reads CASSQGQGLYRAFF. Here the CDR3 DNA reads TGTGCCAGCAGCCAGGGACAGGGGCTTTATAGAGCTTTCTTT.

This chain joins TRBV5-6 and TRBJ2-2; tentatively, D is TRBD1 (6 bases). V lost 4 bases and J 6 bases, leaving 19 bases between the germline ends. CDR3 length: 16 residues. CDR1 SGHDT and CDR2 YYEEEE come from the germline V gene. For the CDR3, the DNA is TGTGCCAGCAGCGAGAACAGGGTAACAAGGGCCGGGGAGCTGTTTTTT. This sequence encodes CASSENRVTRAGELFF.

The chain links TRBV7-8 to TRBJ2-1; weak D call: TRBD2 (5 bases). Germline assignment: CDR1 SGHVS and CDR2 FQNEAQ. The V end was cut by 1 base, the J end by 8 bases, with 18 bases between. This CDR3 has 16 residues. The CDR3 loop reads CASSLGPASGSYEQFF. CDR3 sequence (DNA): TGTGCCAGCAGCTTAGGGCCGGCCTCGGGGTCCTATGAGCAGTTCTTC. Using reference TRBV7-8 and TRBJ2-1 for the parts outside the CDR3, the full variable domain is GAGVSQSPRYKVAKRGQDVALRCDPISGHVSLFWYQQALGQGPEFLTYFQNEAQLDKSGLPSDRFFAERPEGSVSTLKIQRTQQEDSAVYLCASSLGPASGSYEQFFGPGTRLTVL.

This sequence joins TRBV18 and TRBJ1-6; tentative D call: TRBD1 (6 bases). This CDR3 region has 15 residues. V lost 2 bases and J lost 5, with 10 bases in between. From germline, CDR1 is KGHSH and CDR2 LQKENI. The CDR3 DNA follows: TGTGCCAGCTCACCAACGGGGGGCGATAATTCACCCCTCCACTTT. Its translation is CASSPTGGDNSPLHF.

V and J are TRBV28 and TRBJ1-5, with 7 bases matching TRBD1. Germline trimming cut 7 bases from V and 6 bases from J; bases unmatched to any gene: 15. Germline V gives CDR1 MDHEN, CDR2 SYDVKM. The length of the CDR3 is 16 residues. The CDR3 loop is CASTRDADRTRQPQHF. The CDR3 DNA reads TGTGCCAGCACCCGGGATGCGGACAGGACACGTCAGCCCCAGCATTTT.